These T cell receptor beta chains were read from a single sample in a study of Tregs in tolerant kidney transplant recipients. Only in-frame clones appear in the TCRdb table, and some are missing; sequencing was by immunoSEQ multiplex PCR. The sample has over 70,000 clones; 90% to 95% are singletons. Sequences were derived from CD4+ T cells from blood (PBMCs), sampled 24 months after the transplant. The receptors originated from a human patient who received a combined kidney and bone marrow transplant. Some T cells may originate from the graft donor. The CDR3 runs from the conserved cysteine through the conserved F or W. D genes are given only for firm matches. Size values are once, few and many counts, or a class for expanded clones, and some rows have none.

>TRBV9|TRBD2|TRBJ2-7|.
TGTGCCAGCAGCAAAGCGGGGGGGACCTACGAGCAGTACTTC
CASSKAGGTYEQYF
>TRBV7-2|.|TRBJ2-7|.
TGTGCCAGCAGCTTAGAAGCGGAGTACGAGCAGTACTTC
CASSLEAEYEQYF
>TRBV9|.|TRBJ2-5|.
TGTGCCAGCAGCCCCTATGAGGCTAGCGATAACATCCAAGAGACCCAGTACTTC
CASSPYEASDNIQETQYF
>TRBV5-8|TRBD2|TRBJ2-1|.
TGTGCCAGCAGTCGTAGGACTAGCGGGGGGGAGCAGTTCTTC
CASSRRTSGGEQFF
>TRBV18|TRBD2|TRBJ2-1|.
TGTGCCAGCTCCCCTAGCGGGAACTCCTACAATGAGCAGTTCTTC
CASSPSGNSYNEQFF
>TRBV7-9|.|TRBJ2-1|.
TGTGCCAGCAGCCCCATCCTGGGGGGTCCCTCCTACAATGAGCAGTTCTTC
CASSPILGGPSYNEQFF
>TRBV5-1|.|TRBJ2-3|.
TGCGCCAGCAGCCCTGGGACTGACGCTAGCACAGATACGCAGTATTTT
CASSPGTDASTDTQYF
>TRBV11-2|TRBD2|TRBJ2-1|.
TGTGCCAGCAGCTTCGGACTAGCGGGAGTCAATGAGCAGTTCTTC
CASSFGLAGVNEQFF
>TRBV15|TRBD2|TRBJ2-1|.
TGTGCCACCAGCAGAGTATATGGCGGGGGGGCCCATAATGAGCAGTTCTTC
CATSRVYGGGAHNEQFF
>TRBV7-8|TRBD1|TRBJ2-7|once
TGTGCCAGCAGACCCGGACAGGGGATACACTACGAGCAGTACTTC
CASRPGQGIHYEQYF
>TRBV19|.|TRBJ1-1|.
TGTGCCAGTAGTATAGGGGGAGGTAAGAACACTGAAGCTTTCTTT
CASSIGGGKNTEAFF
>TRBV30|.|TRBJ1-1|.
TGTGCCTGGACTCTGGGGTACAGGGTGAGCACTGAAGCTTTCTTT
CAWTLGYRVSTEAFF
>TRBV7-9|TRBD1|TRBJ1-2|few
TGTGCCAGCTATACAGGGGCCGTCGATGGCTACACCTTC
CASYTGAVDGYTF
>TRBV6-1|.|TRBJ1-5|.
TGTGCCAGCAGTGAAGCTGGTGGGGAGCGTCGACCCCAGATGAACAAGCCCCAGCATTTT
CASSEAGGERRPQMNKPQHF
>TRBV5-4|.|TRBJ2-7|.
TGTGCCAGCAGCCCGGACTCAGCCTCCTACGAGCAGTACTTC
CASSPDSASYEQYF
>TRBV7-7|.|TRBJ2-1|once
TGTGCCAGCAGCACCGACAGATACAATGAGCAGTTCTTC
CASSTDRYNEQFF
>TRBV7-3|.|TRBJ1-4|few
TGTGCCAGCAGCTTCCAAGGAATTTGGAGGGTCATGGGTAATGAAAAACTGTTTTTT
CASSFQGIWRVMGNEKLFF
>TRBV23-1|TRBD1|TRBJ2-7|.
TGCGCCAGCAGTCAATTAAGAAGGACAGGGAGACCCTACGAGCAGTACTTC
CASSQLRRTGRPYEQYF
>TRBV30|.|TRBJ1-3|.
TGTGCCTGGAGTACGACAGTCCACTCTGGAAACACCATATATTTT
CAWSTTVHSGNTIYF
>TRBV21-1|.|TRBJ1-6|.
TGTGCCAGCAGCAAAGCCCCCAGGGAATCACCCCTCCACTTT
CASSKAPRESPLHF
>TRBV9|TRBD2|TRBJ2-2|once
TGTGCCAGCAGCGTAGGGTCTAGCGGGCGGACCGGGGAGCTGTTTTTT
CASSVGSSGRTGELFF
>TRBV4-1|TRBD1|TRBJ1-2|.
TGCGCCAGCAGCCAAGAGGGACAGGGGGCCGGTGGCTACACCTTC
CASSQEGQGAGGYTF
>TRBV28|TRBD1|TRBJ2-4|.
TGTGCCAGCAGTTTAGGGGGGACAGGGTCGGGAAACATTCAGTACTTC
CASSLGGTGSGNIQYF
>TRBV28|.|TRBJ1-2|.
TGTGCCAGCAGGTCGGCCGGCGGGGGCGCTCACTATGGCTACACCTTC
CASRSAGGGAHYGYTF
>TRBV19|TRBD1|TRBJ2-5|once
TGTGCCAGTAGTATGGACAGGGTGGAGACCCAGTACTTC
CASSMDRVETQYF
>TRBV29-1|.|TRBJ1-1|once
TGCAGCGTTGGGGGCCGGAACACTGAAGCTTTCTTT
CSVGGRNTEAFF
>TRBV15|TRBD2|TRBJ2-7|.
TGTGCCACCAGCAACCACCCGGGGCGGGGGAGCTCCTACGAGCAGTACTTC
CATSNHPGRGSSYEQYF
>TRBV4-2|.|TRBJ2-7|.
TGTGCCAGCAGCCAAGATCATAATATAAGGTACGGGAGCTACGAGCAGTACTTC
CASSQDHNIRYGSYEQYF
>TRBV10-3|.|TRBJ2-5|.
TGTGCCATCAGTGAGTCTACTAGCAGGAGGGTGGGGGAGACCCAGTACTTC
CAISESTSRRVGETQYF
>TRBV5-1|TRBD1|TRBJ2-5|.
TGCGCCAGCAGCTTGTCAAGGGGGCGCATTCAAGAGACCCAGTACTTC
CASSLSRGRIQETQYF
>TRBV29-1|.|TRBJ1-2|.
TGCAGCGTTGACCCGAGCGGTTTAGGGTCACACGATGGCTACACCTTC
CSVDPSGLGSHDGYTF
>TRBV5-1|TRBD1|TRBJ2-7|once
TGCGCCAGCAGTATCCGGGACAGGGCTTACGAGCAGTACTTC
CASSIRDRAYEQYF
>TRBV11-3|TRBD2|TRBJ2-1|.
TGTGCCAGCAGCTTAGGACTAGCGGCCTACTACAATGAGCAGTTCTTC
CASSLGLAAYYNEQFF